This T cell receptor (beta chain) was documented in a study of CD8 T cells in ankylosing spondylitis (TCRdb year 2017). The study in broad terms: The study profiled T cell receptor beta repertoires in healthy donors and ankylosing spondylitis patients to find disease-linked TCR variants. In total, the full study cohort was made up of about 110 healthy donors and 20 to 25 ankylosing spondylitis patients. Samples of peripheral blood were taken, and for ankylosing spondylitis patients, synovial fluid was collected as well.

The germline V gene yields SGHTS for CDR1 and YDEGEE for CDR2. Inclusive of the bounding cysteine and phenylalanine, the CDR3 is 13 residues long. Of all the DNA, just the CDR3 is kept, 39 bases in frame from base 1. V and J are truncated by 3 bases and 5 bases respectively, leaving an intervening sequence of 12 bases. What the work shows at the level of the full study, not this receptor alone: The disease-linked clones had a CD8+ phenotype and were found at relatively low frequencies in peripheral blood. Blood from ankylosing spondylitis patients appeared to be characterized by a TCR beta motif composed of under 10 highly homologous amino acid variants. Significant enrichment of the disease-linked clones was reported in matched synovial fluid samples from ankylosing spondylitis patients. Some of the motif variants had been reported before in the synovial fluid and blood of reactive arthritis patients, a finding that suggests common disease-initiation mechanisms.

As to this clonotype: Its antigen is not yet known. Base qualities were left out, and no much larger clone turns up one base away.

Sequencing instrument: Illumina HiSeq 2500. Quantitative 5'-RACE with molecular barcodes was the method used to prepare the TCR beta libraries. Processing in the source paper ran as follows. To identify disease-linked TCR variants, a new computational method was used, one built on a probabilistic model of VDJ rearrangement. TCRdb passed the public sequencing reads through fastp at Q25 and MiXCR, retaining productive beta sequences. Each entry merges the rows of one CDR3 protein and shows their most common DNA and genes. TCRdb, not the authors, supplied the V and J calls. The sample data list over 100,000 distinct CDR3 sequences, and roughly 11% of these were observed just once. Together, the top ten hold about 4% of the sample.

This TCR was sampled from a female donor with ankylosing spondylitis or in good health (not recorded which). The sample taken for sequencing was blood, either unsorted or a sorted T cell fraction (not recorded which). In this chain, TRBV5-8 is recombined with TRBJ2-7, with no confident D gene call. The sequence in DNA is TGTGCCAGCAGCTACCCCGGACCCCACGAGCAGTACTTC. Its amino acids are CASSYPGPHEQYF.